Here is one T cell receptor (beta chain) with its context. Its specificity is not known. Enrolled patients, whose metastatic non-small-cell lung cancer was chemo-refractory, received focal radiation plus CTLA-4 blockade with ipilimumab. This sample is drawn from a study of radiotherapy plus CTLA-4 blockade in lung cancer. About the research overall: Objective responses arose in about 18% of patients, and approximately 30% experienced disease control.

The germline gives CDR1 SGHRS, CDR2 YFSETQ. The CDR3 sequence is 14 residues long. V was cut by 2 bases and J by 1 base, with 9 bases left in between. Findings and caveats of the study: Blood TCR clones of tumor origin expanded after radiotherapy plus ipilimumab. Best predicting response, reportedly, were early blood T cell clone dynamics, with interferon-beta.

Clones were sequenced by immunoSEQ multiplex PCR, and TCRdb holds only the in-frame ones, with some missing. Here the sample spans 75,000 to 95,000 clones, roughly 80% being singletons. The source of this sequence is a human donor with non-small cell lung cancer that progressed on radiotherapy plus ipilimumab. The sequences come from peripheral blood, collected from a patient treated with radiotherapy plus ipilimumab. This chain links TRBV5-1 with TRBJ2-5, with D uncertain. DNA for the CDR3: TGCGCCAGCAGCTTCCAGGCCGTCCAAGAGACCCAGTACTTC. It codes for CASSFQAVQETQYF.